This is a list of T cell receptor beta chains from one sample in a study of blood T cell repertoires in COVID-19. Some clones are missing from TCRdb's copy, which holds only in-frame ones; the method was immunoSEQ multiplex PCR. The data hold 290,000 or so clones, with about nine tenths observed a single time. Sequencing input: peripheral blood. The receptors stem from a man between 18 and 29 years old with active or convalescent COVID-19. The CDR3 runs from the conserved cysteine through the conserved F or W. The order of the fields is J gene, V gene, clone size, D gene, CDR3 protein, CDR3 DNA. A D gene is named only where the DNA matches it firmly. A row's size may be missing; if present it is once, few, many or a size class.

j_gene: TRBJ1-2
v_gene: TRBV6-5
abundance: -
d_gene: -
CDR3aa: CASSYRTEYGYTF
CDR3nt: TGTGCCAGCAGTTACCGAACAGAGTATGGCTACACCTTC

j_gene: TRBJ2-7
v_gene: TRBV12-3/TRBV12-4
abundance: -
d_gene: -
CDR3aa: CASSLETAYEQYF
CDR3nt: TGTGCCAGCAGTTTGGAGACAGCATACGAGCAGTACTTC

j_gene: TRBJ2-1
v_gene: TRBV28
abundance: -
d_gene: -
CDR3aa: CASSSPSLGDEQFF
CDR3nt: TGTGCCAGCAGTTCCCCGAGTCTGGGCGATGAGCAGTTCTTC

j_gene: TRBJ2-3
v_gene: TRBV28
abundance: -
d_gene: TRBD1
CDR3aa: CASSRQGAEDTQYF
CDR3nt: TGTGCCAGCAGCCGACAGGGGGCAGAAGATACGCAGTATTTT

j_gene: TRBJ2-1
v_gene: TRBV27
abundance: -
d_gene: TRBD2
CDR3aa: CASIGGGVQDEQFF
CDR3nt: TGTGCCAGCATAGGCGGGGGAGTCCAGGATGAGCAGTTCTTC

j_gene: TRBJ2-1
v_gene: TRBV6-5
abundance: -
d_gene: -
CDR3aa: CASTSASYNEQFF
CDR3nt: TGTGCCAGCACGAGCGCTTCCTACAATGAGCAGTTCTTC

j_gene: TRBJ2-7
v_gene: TRBV27
abundance: -
d_gene: TRBD2
CDR3aa: CASSRRGLAGPYEQYF
CDR3nt: TGTGCCAGCAGCCGGAGGGGGCTAGCGGGGCCCTACGAGCAGTACTTC

j_gene: TRBJ2-7
v_gene: TRBV7-9
abundance: -
d_gene: TRBD2
CDR3aa: CASSLELAGAEQYF
CDR3nt: TGTGCCAGCAGCTTAGAACTAGCGGGAGCCGAGCAGTACTTC

j_gene: TRBJ2-2
v_gene: TRBV11-3
abundance: few
d_gene: TRBD2
CDR3aa: CASSSGTSGTGELFF
CDR3nt: TGTGCCAGCAGCTCAGGGACTAGCGGCACCGGGGAGCTGTTTTTT

j_gene: TRBJ2-7
v_gene: TRBV18
abundance: -
d_gene: TRBD2
CDR3aa: CASSEASGKYEQYF
CDR3nt: TGTGCCAGCTCAGAGGCTAGCGGAAAATACGAGCAGTACTTC

j_gene: TRBJ2-7
v_gene: TRBV27
abundance: -
d_gene: TRBD2
CDR3aa: CASSSAGGRYEQYF
CDR3nt: TGTGCCAGCAGCTCAGCGGGGGGGCGCTACGAGCAGTACTTC

j_gene: TRBJ1-1
v_gene: TRBV5-1
abundance: -
d_gene: TRBD1
CDR3aa: CASSLRTGAFRTEAFF
CDR3nt: TGCGCCAGCAGCCTACGGACAGGGGCATTTCGCACTGAAGCTTTCTTT

j_gene: TRBJ2-7
v_gene: TRBV19
abundance: -
d_gene: -
CDR3aa: CASSIGAGFDEQYF
CDR3nt: TGTGCCAGTAGTATAGGGGCAGGGTTCGACGAGCAGTACTTC

j_gene: TRBJ2-7
v_gene: TRBV7-2
abundance: -
d_gene: -
CDR3aa: CASSPTGTRVGEQYF
CDR3nt: TGTGCCAGCAGCCCCACAGGGACCCGGGTGGGCGAGCAGTACTTC

j_gene: TRBJ1-4
v_gene: TRBV5-1
abundance: once
d_gene: TRBD1
CDR3aa: CASADPGTGYEKLFF
CDR3nt: TGCGCCAGCGCAGATCCCGGGACAGGGTATGAAAAACTGTTTTTT

j_gene: TRBJ2-1
v_gene: TRBV6-6
abundance: -
d_gene: -
CDR3aa: CASSQLAWSYEQFF
CDR3nt: TGTGCCAGCAGCCAGCTGGCCTGGAGCTATGAGCAGTTCTTC

j_gene: TRBJ2-7
v_gene: TRBV14
abundance: -
d_gene: TRBD2
CDR3aa: CASSLGLATYEQYF
CDR3nt: TGTGCCAGCAGTCTGGGACTAGCCACCTACGAGCAGTACTTC

j_gene: TRBJ2-2
v_gene: TRBV18
abundance: -
d_gene: -
CDR3aa: CASSPPSSNTGELFF
CDR3nt: TGTGCCAGCTCACCACCTAGCTCGAACACCGGGGAGCTGTTTTTT

j_gene: TRBJ1-1
v_gene: TRBV28
abundance: -
d_gene: TRBD1
CDR3aa: CASSWDSTEAFF
CDR3nt: TGTGCCAGCAGCTGGGACAGCACTGAAGCTTTCTTT

j_gene: TRBJ2-3
v_gene: TRBV18
abundance: -
d_gene: TRBD2
CDR3aa: CASSPTSGGSLDTQYF
CDR3nt: TGTGCCAGCTCACCGACTAGCGGGGGATCATTAGATACGCAGTATTTT

j_gene: TRBJ1-6
v_gene: TRBV5-4
abundance: -
d_gene: TRBD1
CDR3aa: CASSSGTATSPLHF
CDR3nt: TGTGCCAGCAGTTCCGGGACAGCGACTTCGCCCCTCCACTTT

j_gene: TRBJ1-2
v_gene: TRBV6-5
abundance: few
d_gene: -
CDR3aa: CASSTHLGQGGYTF
CDR3nt: TGTGCCAGCAGTACCCACCTTGGGCAGGGTGGCTACACCTTC

j_gene: TRBJ1-2
v_gene: TRBV19
abundance: few
d_gene: TRBD1
CDR3aa: CASSPGQGFPNYGYTF
CDR3nt: TGTGCCAGTAGTCCGGGACAGGGGTTTCCTAACTATGGCTACACCTTC

j_gene: TRBJ2-7
v_gene: TRBV11-2
abundance: once
d_gene: TRBD2
CDR3aa: CASSLGTNGGAREQYF
CDR3nt: TGTGCCAGCAGCTTGGGGACTAACGGGGGGGCCCGGGAGCAGTACTTC

j_gene: TRBJ2-7
v_gene: TRBV5-4
abundance: -
d_gene: TRBD1
CDR3aa: CASNNRGDYEQYF
CDR3nt: TGTGCCAGCAACAACAGGGGAGACTACGAGCAGTACTTC